This T cell receptor (beta chain) was captured by sequencing in a study of technical replicates of blood from a few donors. Profiling relied on immunoSEQ multiplex PCR, and the TCRdb table lists in-frame clones only, not all of them. This sample has roughly 79,000 clones, with roughly 89% found just once. The source material was T cells isolated from PBMCs. The receptor comes from a human donor in good health. Some clones in this sample may be carry-over from other donors' samples.

The chain's CDR3 is CASTTKSGGRPSEQFF. The CDR3 DNA sequence: TGTGCCAGTACCACAAAATCCGGCGGGAGGCCCAGTGAGCAGTTCTTC. V gene TRBV19 combines with J gene TRBJ2-1, with 8 bases lining up with TRBD2. J was trimmed by 9 bases and V by 7 bases; bases with no gene match: 17. This CDR3 has 16 amino acids. Germline V gene data show CDR1 as LNHDA and CDR2 as SQIVND (reference sequence).